The 8 T cell receptor beta chains below come from one sample, sequenced in a study of T cell responses to AZD1222 COVID-19 vaccine. Assay: immunoSEQ multiplex PCR; the TCRdb copy retains only in-frame clones and omits some. The sample has roughly 140,000 clones, approximately 88% seen once. Sample: peripheral blood, taken on day 0 of AZD1222 vaccination. All receptors come from an adult in good health.

V and J are TRBV30 and TRBJ2-2; D possibly uses TRBD1 or TRBD2 (6 bases each). V lost 7 bases and J 6 bases, leaving 15 bases between the germline ends. Germline lookup yields CDR1 GTSNPN and CDR2 SVGIG (reference sequence). The CDR3 covers 13 residues. The CDR3: CAFQNREAGELFF. The CDR3 DNA sequence: TGTGCCTTCCAAAACAGGGAGGCCGGGGAGCTGTTTTTT.

The chain is built from TRBV6-4 and TRBJ1-5; 12 nucleotides match TRBD1. CDR3 length: 18 amino acids. V dropped 10 bases and J dropped 2; count of bases not matched to a gene: 15. From germline, CDR1 is MRHNA and CDR2 SNTAGT. The CDR3, as DNA: TGTGCCATCGACGCCGGGACAGGGGGCCGGTGTGGCAATCAGCCCCAGCATTTT. Translating gives CAIDAGTGGRCGNQPQHF.

The chain joins TRBV3-1 (or the pseudogene TRBV3-2) to TRBJ2-3; D perhaps matches TRBD1 (6 bases). Germline lookup yields CDR1 LGHDT and CDR2 YNNKEL (reference sequence). The CDR3 has 16 amino acids. V lost 1 base, J lost 1 base, and 12 bases lay in between. The CDR3 region is CASSQVRSGGTDTQYF. In DNA, the CDR3 is TGTGCCAGCAGCCAAGTAAGGTCAGGGGGCACAGATACGCAGTATTTT.

V and J are TRBV7-3 and TRBJ2-2; 8 bases are a match to TRBD2. The germline V gene has CDR1 SGHTA and CDR2 FQGTGA. The CDR3 covers 16 residues. The J segment lost 1 base and the V segment lost 0 bases, leaving 1 base of the junction unmatched. CDR3 loop: CASSLTSGVNTGELFF. The CDR3 nucleotides read TGTGCCAGCAGCTTAACTAGCGGGGTGAACACCGGGGAGCTGTTTTTT.

The chain couples TRBV15 to TRBJ1-5; D gene uncertain. Germline values: CDR1 LNHNV, CDR2 YYDKDF (reference sequence). Trimming took off 1 base at V and 7 bases at J, with 8 bases between the two ends. This CDR3 is built from 13 residues. The CDR3 sequence: CATSRGAQQPQHF. The CDR3, as DNA: TGTGCCACCAGCAGAGGGGCACAACAGCCCCAGCATTTT.

About this clone: Additional DNA sequences in this sample encode the identical CDR3. V gene TRBV7-2 combines with J gene TRBJ1-2; D may be TRBD1 (6 bases). The CDR3 has 13 residues. Per germline, CDR1 SGHTA and CDR2 FQGNSA. The germline V and J ends were trimmed by 5 bases and 4 bases, with 11 bases remaining between them. CDR3 in DNA: TGTGCCAGCAGCAGCGACAGGAGCTATGGCTACACCTTC. Translating gives CASSSDRSYGYTF.

The CDR3 DNA follows: TGTGCCAGCAGCTTCGGCGGATATAGCAATCAGCCCCAGCATTTT. Its protein is CASSFGGYSNQPQHF. The chain employs TRBV7-9 and TRBJ1-5; D unclear. Trimming took 3 bases from V and 0 from J, leaving 9 bases between them. CDR1 is SEHNR and CDR2 is FQNEAQ in the germline V gene (reference sequence). This CDR3 has 15 residues.

The chain links TRBV6-1 to TRBJ2-2; no clear D. V lost 2 bases and J lost 4, with 11 bases in between. The CDR3 consists of 15 residues. CDR1 is MNHNS, CDR2 SASEGT, per germline. CDR3 sequence: CASSEPRSTTGELFF. DNA for the CDR3: TGTGCCAGCAGTGAACCCCGATCTACCACCGGGGAGCTGTTTTTT.